The 2 T cell receptor beta chains in this list originate from one sample, sequenced in a study of T cell repertoires in cytomegalovirus infection. TCRdb reanalysed the reads using MiXCR and keeps one entry per CDR3 protein. The sample yields more than 150,000 distinct CDR3 sequences, around 20% seen once. The material sequenced was PBMCs. The receptor source for this set is a human donor in good health (CMV status not recorded). Some clones in this sample may be carry-over from other donors' samples.

This clonotype came up many times. This chain connects TRBV7-9 to TRBJ2-3; 7 bases line up with TRBD2. The germline gives CDR1 SEHNR, CDR2 FQNEAQ (reference sequence). V lost 1 base to trimming and J lost 0 bases; unmatched junction nucleotides: 1. The length of the CDR3 is 15 residues. The CDR3 loop reads CASSLGRGSTDTQYF. In DNA, the CDR3 is TGTGCCAGCAGCTTAGGGCGGGGGAGCACAGATACGCAGTATTTT.

The CDR3 reads CASSPPRRSGAWTGELFF. The CDR3 DNA reads as TGTGCCAGCAGCCCCCCCCGTCGCAGCGGAGCATGGACCGGGGAGCTGTTTTTT. This rearrangement joins TRBV11-2 to TRBJ2-2; D is perhaps TRBD2 (5 bases). Germline assignment: CDR1 SGHAT and CDR2 FQNNGV. V shed 5 bases and J shed 5 bases, with 24 bases lying between them. There are 18 residues in the CDR3.